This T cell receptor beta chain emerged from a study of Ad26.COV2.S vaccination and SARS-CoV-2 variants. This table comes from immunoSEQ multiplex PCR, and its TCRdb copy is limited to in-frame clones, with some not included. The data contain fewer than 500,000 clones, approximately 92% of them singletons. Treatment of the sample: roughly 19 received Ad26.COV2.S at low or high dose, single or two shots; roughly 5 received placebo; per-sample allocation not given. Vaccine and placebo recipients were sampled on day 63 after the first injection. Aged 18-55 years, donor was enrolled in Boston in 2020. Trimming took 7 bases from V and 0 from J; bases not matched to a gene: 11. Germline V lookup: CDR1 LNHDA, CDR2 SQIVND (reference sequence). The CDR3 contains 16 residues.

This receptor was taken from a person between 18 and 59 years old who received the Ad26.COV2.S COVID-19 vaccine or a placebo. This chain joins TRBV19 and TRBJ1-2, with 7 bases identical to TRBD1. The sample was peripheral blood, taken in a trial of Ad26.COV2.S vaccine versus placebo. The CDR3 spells CASNEGTARANYGYTF. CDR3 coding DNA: TGTGCCAGTAATGAAGGGACAGCCCGGGCTAACTATGGCTACACCTTC.